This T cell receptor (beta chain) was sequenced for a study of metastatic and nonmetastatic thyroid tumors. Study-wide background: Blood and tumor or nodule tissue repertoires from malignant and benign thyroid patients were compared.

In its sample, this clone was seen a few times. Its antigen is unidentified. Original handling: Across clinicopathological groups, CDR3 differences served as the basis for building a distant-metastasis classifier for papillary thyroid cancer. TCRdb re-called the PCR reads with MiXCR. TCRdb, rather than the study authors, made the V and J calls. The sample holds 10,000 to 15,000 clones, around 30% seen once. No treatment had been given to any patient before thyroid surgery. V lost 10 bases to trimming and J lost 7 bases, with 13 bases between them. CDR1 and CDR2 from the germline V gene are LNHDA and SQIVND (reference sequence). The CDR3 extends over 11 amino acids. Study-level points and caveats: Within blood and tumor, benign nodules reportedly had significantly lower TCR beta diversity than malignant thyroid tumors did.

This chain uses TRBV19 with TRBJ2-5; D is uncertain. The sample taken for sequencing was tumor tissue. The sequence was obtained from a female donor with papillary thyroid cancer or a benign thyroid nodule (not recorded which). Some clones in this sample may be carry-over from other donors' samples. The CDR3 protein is CATRGTRTQYF. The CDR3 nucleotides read TGTGCCACTCGAGGCACTCGGACCCAGTACTTC. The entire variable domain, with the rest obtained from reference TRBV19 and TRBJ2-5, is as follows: DGGITQSPKYLFRKEGQNVTLSCEQNLNHDAMYWYRQDPGQGLRLIYYSQIVNDFQKGDIAEGYSVSREKKESFPLTVTSAQKNPTAFYLCATRGTRTQYFGPGTRLLVL.